One sample yielded the 27 T cell receptor beta chains listed below, sequenced in a study of regulatory T cells in long-lasting Graves disease. Building of the TCR beta libraries involved iRepertoire HTBI primers and Arm-PCR of CDR3 regions. MiXCR, run by TCRdb on the multiplex PCR reads, gives a single entry per CDR3 protein. The table records about 560,000 distinct CDR3 sequences, 16% of them present only once. This sample's time point: newly diagnosed GD, antithyroid drugs for less than 3 months. PBMC RNA was the source of the TCR library. These sequences were also reported in another study, on T cells in Graves' hyperthyroidism and ophthalmopathy.

Sequences were derived from peripheral blood mononuclear cells (PBMCs), sampled at new diagnosis, from a patient treated with antithyroid drugs. Receptor source: a man younger than 35 with Graves disease.

The chain employs TRBV20-1 and TRBJ1-1; 8 bases match TRBD1. The V gene end was trimmed by 0 bases and the J gene end by 11 bases; junction bases not matched to a gene: 17. The CDR3 runs 16 residues. Germline V gene data show CDR1 as DFQATT and CDR2 as SNEGSKA (reference sequence). The CDR3 DNA reads as TGCAGTGCTAGAGATAGGGGACAGGAAAGCTTGTATCGCGCTTTCTTT. Amino acids: CSARDRGQESLYRAFF.

The sample holds many counts of this clonotype. The rearrangement joins TRBV6-2 or TRBV6-3 to TRBJ1-4; D remains ambiguous. Trimming removed 4 bases from V and 6 bases from J, with 9 bases in between. The CDR3 totals 13 residues. Germline V gives CDR1 MNHEY, CDR2 SVGEGT. CDR3 residues: CASSFVEDEKLFF. CDR3 coding DNA: TGTGCCAGCAGTTTCGTGGAGGATGAAAAACTGTTTTTT.

This clonotype showed up just a few times. This chain uses TRBV3-1 with TRBJ1-1; D may be TRBD1 (6 bases). This CDR3 has 14 amino acids. Germline loops: CDR1 LGHDT, CDR2 YNNKEL (reference sequence). Trimming took 5 bases from V and 5 from J, leaving 15 bases between them. The CDR3 bases are TGTGCCAGCAGCAAAAGAACAGGGCGGACTGAAGCTTTCTTT. Encoded protein: CASSKRTGRTEAFF. Full variable domain (remainder filled in from reference TRBV3-1 and TRBJ1-1): DTAVSQTPKYLVTQMGNDKSIKCEQNLGHDTMYWYKQDSKKFLKIMFSYNNKELIINETVPNRFSPKSPDKAHLNLHINSLELGDSAVYFCASSKRTGRTEAFFGQGTRLTVV.

This clonotype was seen repeatedly, ten times or more. The J gene is TRBJ2-3, the V gene TRBV20-1, with no clear D. CDR1 is DFQATT, CDR2 SNEGSKA, per germline (reference sequence). Trimming shortened V by 1 base and J by 0 bases, and 5 bases separated the two germline ends. The CDR3 sequence is 13 residues long. CDR3 loop: CSARVLSTDTQYF. The CDR3 region has the DNA TGCAGTGCTAGAGTGCTTAGCACAGATACGCAGTATTTT.

The chain recombines TRBV5-1 with TRBJ1-3, with 8 nucleotides matching TRBD1. Germline CDR1 and CDR2: SGHRS and YFSETQ. V trimming: 5 bases; J trimming: 4 bases; junction bases outside the gene matches: 5. This CDR3 is built from 14 residues. Written as DNA, the CDR3 is TGCGCCAGCAGTGACAGGGGCGAAGGAAACACCATATATTTT. Translating it yields CASSDRGEGNTIYF.

In its sample, this clonotype was seen many times. The rearrangement uses TRBV3-1 and TRBJ2-3; 13 bases align to TRBD2. The CDR3 extends over 17 amino acids. V shed 1 base and J 2 bases; nucleotides not matched to a gene: 3. CDR1 LGHDT and CDR2 YNNKEL come from the germline V gene (reference sequence). The CDR3 DNA sequence: TGTGCCAGCAGCCAAGGGACTAGCGGGAGCCACACAGATACGCAGTATTTT. It encodes CASSQGTSGSHTDTQYF.

On this clonotype itself: This may be a read error: a much more frequent sequence differs by one nucleotide. J is TRBJ2-7 and V is TRBV28; D is possibly TRBD2 (5 bases). The CDR3 spans 12 residues. From germline, CDR1 is MDHEN and CDR2 SYDVKM. The CDR3 reads CASSYRENEQHF. CDR3 nucleotides: TGTGCCAGCAGTTACCGGGAAAATGAGCAGCACTTC.

V and J are TRBV4-1 and TRBJ2-1, with 8 nucleotides matching TRBD1. V shed 6 bases, J shed 6 bases, and the junction held 10 bases outside the gene matches. The CDR3 totals 15 residues. The germline V gene has CDR1 MGHRA and CDR2 YSYEKL. CDR3 DNA sequence: TGCGCCAGCAGAGGCAGGGGGCACCTGGGCAATGAGCAGTTCTTC. Protein product: CASRGRGHLGNEQFF.

In its sample, this clonotype was seen many times. V usage is TRBV7-8 and J usage is TRBJ2-7; D is unresolved. Trimming cost V 5 bases and J 2 bases, with 16 bases left between them. Germline V gene data show CDR1 as SGHVS and CDR2 as FQNEAQ. The CDR3 consists of 15 residues. The CDR3 DNA follows: TGTGCCAGCAGCCAGTCCCCCAGCCGCCCCTACGAGCAGTACTTC. It yields the protein CASSQSPSRPYEQYF.

This clonotype showed up many times. The V call is TRBV28, the J call TRBJ2-7; 9 bases are shared with TRBD1. The J segment lost 7 bases and the V segment lost 4 bases, leaving 11 bases of the junction unmatched. Germline loops: CDR1 MDHEN, CDR2 SYDVKM. This CDR3 is 15 amino acids long. CDR3 sequence reads: CASSSPGQGTHEQYF. The DNA for the CDR3 is TGTGCCAGCAGTTCCCCTGGACAGGGGACGCATGAGCAGTACTTC.

This clonotype was observed a few times. This chain joins TRBV20-1 and TRBJ2-5, with unresolved D. The CDR3 extends over 17 amino acids. With 6 bases removed from V and 4 bases from J, the gap between germline ends came to 27 bases. Germline loops: CDR1 DFQATT, CDR2 SNEGSKA (reference sequence). The CDR3 DNA follows: TGCAGTGCCAAGGTGTTCCCTGGCCCAGATTTGGGAGAGACCCAGTACTTC. Protein: CSAKVFPGPDLGETQYF.

The gene calls are TRBV3-1 and TRBJ2-7; tentatively, D is TRBD1 (5 bases). Germline CDR1 LGHDT, CDR2 YNNKEL (reference sequence). V gave up 1 base and J gave up 3 bases, with 10 bases separating them. The CDR3 sequence is 14 residues long. Here the CDR3 reads CASSQGEGDYEQYF. Here the CDR3 DNA reads TGTGCCAGCAGCCAAGGTGAAGGGGACTACGAGCAGTACTTC.

This clonotype has at least ten counts. The V call is TRBV7-2, the J call TRBJ2-6; 7 bases fit TRBD1. From germline, CDR1 is SGHTA and CDR2 FQGNSA. Trimming cost V 5 bases and J 0 bases; bases outside gene matches: 7. This CDR3 region has 17 residues. The CDR3 loop is CASSNPTGISGANVLTF. The CDR3 region has the DNA TGTGCCAGCAGCAACCCGACAGGGATCTCTGGGGCCAACGTCCTGACTTTC.

The V and J genes are TRBV19 and TRBJ2-7; TRBD2 is a possible D gene (6 bases). V lost 11 bases and J 5 bases, leaving 10 bases between the germline ends. The germline CDR1 and CDR2 sequences are LNHDA and SQIVND (reference sequence). The CDR3 covers 10 residues. The chain's CDR3 is CAQRLDEQYF. The DNA for the CDR3 is TGTGCCCAGAGACTAGACGAGCAGTACTTC.

This clonotype was picked up many times. The chain has TRBV7-3 and TRBJ2-3, with 10 bases that match TRBD2. This CDR3 has 14 residues. V was clipped by 4 bases and J by 4 bases; unmatched bases: 2. Germline assignment: CDR1 SGHTA and CDR2 FQGTGA. CDR3 DNA sequence: TGTGCCAGCAGCTCCGGACTAGCGGCAGATACGCAGTATTTT. Protein sequence: CASSSGLAADTQYF.

V gene TRBV20-1 combines with J gene TRBJ2-3; the match to TRBD2 covers 12 bases. Trimming took 3 bases from V and 5 from J; bases not matched to a gene: 6. The length of the CDR3 is 15 residues. Looked up from germline, CDR1 is DFQATT and CDR2 is SNEGSKA (reference sequence). The CDR3 loop is CSASKRLAGVDTQYF. The CDR3 DNA reads TGCAGTGCTAGCAAGAGACTAGCGGGAGTAGATACGCAGTATTTT.

This clonotype was observed at least ten times. The chain uses TRBV6-1 and TRBJ1-5; D not resolved. V was shortened by 6 bases and J by 4 bases, with 19 bases between the two germline ends. CDR1 is MNHNS and CDR2 is SASEGT in the germline V gene. CDR3 length: 16 amino acids. The CDR3 DNA sequence: TGTGCCAGCAGCTCTCGTCCCAGACAAACGAATCAGCCCCAGCATTTT. Translating it yields CASSSRPRQTNQPQHF.

This clonotype was detected many times. The chain links TRBV3-1 to TRBJ1-1; D might be TRBD1 (6 bases). The CDR3 spans 13 residues. Trimming stripped 5 bases from V and 6 bases from J, with 13 bases between. The V gene's germline CDR1 is LGHDT and CDR2 YNNKEL (reference sequence). CDR3 nucleotides: TGTGCCAGCAGCAATCAGGAGGGGGCTGAAGCTTTCTTT. It translates to CASSNQEGAEAFF.

This clonotype has at least ten counts. The chain recombines TRBV20-1 with TRBJ2-1; TRBD2 matches at 9 bases. Germline-derived CDR1 and CDR2 are DFQATT and SNEGSKA (reference sequence). J was trimmed by 4 bases and V by 3 bases; bases with no gene match: 7. The CDR3 loop spans 15 amino acids. The CDR3 DNA reads TGCAGTGCTAGGATAGCGGGAGTTTCTTACAATGAGCAGTTCTTC. Encoded protein: CSARIAGVSYNEQFF.

This clonotype occurred a few times. This chain connects TRBV11-2 to TRBJ1-4, with D hard to call. CDR1 is SGHAT and CDR2 is FQNNGV in the germline V gene. This CDR3 contains 13 residues. Trimming stripped 1 base from V and 8 bases from J, with 8 bases between. The CDR3 here is CASSLVLLEKLFF. The CDR3 DNA is TGTGCCAGCAGCTTAGTTCTGTTAGAAAAACTGTTTTTT.

This rearrangement joins TRBV6-2 or TRBV6-3 to TRBJ1-5; D unresolved. The CDR3 contains 13 residues. Germline V gives CDR1 MNHEY, CDR2 SVGEGT. Trimming pared 5 bases from V and 8 bases from J, leaving 13 bases between. The chain's CDR3 is CASSKRTDKPQHF. The CDR3 bases are TGTGCCAGCAGTAAGCGGACTGATAAGCCCCAGCATTTT.

This clonotype was seen a few times. V and J are TRBV6-2 or TRBV6-3 and TRBJ2-7, with D perhaps TRBD1 (5 bases). The V gene lost 7 bases and the J gene lost 3 bases, with 7 bases spanning the gap. CDR1 is MNHEY, CDR2 SVGEGT, per germline. The CDR3 loop spans 11 amino acids. The CDR3 region is CASTTGYEQYF. The CDR3 bases are TGTGCCAGCACTACAGGCTACGAGCAGTACTTC.

This clonotype was observed at least ten times. The chain joins TRBV7-9 to TRBJ2-7; no firm D call. V shed 0 bases and J shed 6 bases, with 3 bases lying between them. Germline values: CDR1 SEHNR, CDR2 FQNEAQ (reference sequence). This CDR3 comprises 11 residues. The CDR3: CASSLAREQYF. Written as DNA, the CDR3 is TGTGCCAGCAGCTTAGCTCGCGAGCAGTACTTC.

This clonotype showed up many times. The chain uses TRBV5-1 and TRBJ2-7, with D perhaps matching TRBD2 (5 bases). Germline V gene data show CDR1 as SGHRS and CDR2 as YFSETQ. V was pared by 2 bases and J by 2 bases, with 14 bases between. This CDR3 is built from 15 residues. The CDR3 nucleotides are TGCGCCAGCAGCTTCTCGGGATCAGAGACCTACGAGCAGTACTTC. Amino acids: CASSFSGSETYEQYF.

This clonotype has more than one count but fewer than ten. V usage is TRBV12-5 and J usage is TRBJ2-1, with D uncertain. This CDR3 is 14 amino acids long. CDR1 is LGHNT, CDR2 FRNRAP, per germline. V lost 4 bases and J 4 bases, leaving 11 bases between the germline ends. The CDR3 DNA is TGTGCTAGTGGTTCCCCCGGCGGATACAATGAGCAGTTCTTC. Translation gives CASGSPGGYNEQFF.

The rearrangement uses TRBV5-1 and TRBJ2-7; 11 bases agree with TRBD2. With 4 bases clipped from V and 6 bases from J, the junction kept 9 bases outside the gene matches. This CDR3 has 15 residues. CDR1 and CDR2 from the germline V gene are SGHRS and YFSETQ. The CDR3 sequence is CASSLHSGRAGEQYF. The CDR3 DNA follows: TGCGCCAGCAGCCTACATAGCGGGAGGGCGGGCGAGCAGTACTTC.

This clonotype was observed many times. The rearrangement joins TRBV30 to TRBJ1-5; tentative D call: TRBD1 (5 bases). The ends were cut back, 0 bases at V and 3 bases at J, with 21 bases in the middle. CDR3 length: 18 residues. Per germline, CDR1 GTSNPN and CDR2 SVGIG (reference sequence). The CDR3 here is CAWSVRGVGLGTNQPQHF. Here the CDR3 DNA reads TGTGCCTGGAGTGTACGAGGGGTCGGCTTAGGGACCAATCAGCCCCAGCATTTT. Full variable domain (rest looked up from reference TRBV30 and TRBJ1-5): SQTIHQWPATLVQPVGSPLSLECTVEGTSNPNLYWYRQAAGRGLQLLFYSVGIGQISSEVPQNLSASRPQDRQFILSSKKLLLSDSGFYLCAWSVRGVGLGTNQPQHFGDGTRLSIL.